A selection of T cell receptor beta chains follows, all from one sample in a study of shared clonotypes between healthy human individuals. Measured with immunoSEQ multiplex PCR; TCRdb has only the in-frame clones, and not every one. The sample carries 2 million to 2.5 million clones, approximately 96% recorded once. Sequenced material: naive CD4+ T cells sorted from blood. These TCRs come from a man between 18 and 29 years old in good health. The conserved cysteine and the conserved F or W are not part of the CDR3 here.

v_call	j_call	cdr3_aa
TRBV6-5	TRBJ2-1	ASSYSGESYNEQF
TRBV5-4	TRBJ2-7	ASSFPGLSYEQY
TRBV18	TRBJ2-2	ASSPTGVPGTGELF
TRBV7-2	TRBJ2-7	ASSPPGRGEQY
TRBV30	TRBJ1-6	AWRRDSINSPLH
TRBV4-3	TRBJ2-5	ASSQDRGGQETQY
TRBV5-1	TRBJ1-5	ASSPGTDYSNQPQH
TRBV6-5	TRBJ2-7	ASSLRGLTGEQY
TRBV4-3	TRBJ1-1	ASSQAGDRVGTEAF
TRBV18	TRBJ2-7	ASSLNRGPYEQY
TRBV27	TRBJ1-6	ASSLNFAVNSPLH
TRBV10-3	TRBJ2-5	AISESSIQKTQY
TRBV9	TRBJ1-4	ASSAAQANEKLF
TRBV11-2	TRBJ2-3	ASSRDGIRGESQY
TRBV7-2	TRBJ1-5	ASSKDTGFNQPQH
TRBV7-3	TRBJ2-1	ASSLGTGKYNEQF
TRBV10-2	TRBJ1-4	ASSTPQGEKLF
TRBV25-1	TRBJ1-4	ASSEFEGWNEKLF
TRBV9	TRBJ1-3	ASSGQQGHSGNTIY
TRBV10-3	TRBJ2-4	AISEDGGKNIQY
TRBV10-3	TRBJ2-7	AISVLSGTPYEQY
TRBV6-1	TRBJ1-2	ASSEGAATNYGYT